Presented here are 3 T cell receptor beta chains from one specimen sequenced in a study of blood T cell repertoires in COVID-19. The assay was immunoSEQ multiplex PCR, and TCRdb's table has in-frame clones only and misses some. The table shows approximately 270,000 clones, with 89% occurring only once. The sample comprised PBMCs or T cells enriched from blood (not recorded which). These receptors all stem from a woman between 55 and 75 years old who had recovered from COVID-19.

The gene calls are TRBV29-1 and TRBJ1-2; D is possibly TRBD1 (5 bases). V was clipped by 6 bases and J by 6 bases, with 11 bases between them. The CDR3 contains 11 residues. The germline CDR1 and CDR2 sequences are SQVTM and ANQGSEA. The CDR3 reads CSVGGVHGYTF. The CDR3 bases are TGCAGCGTAGGAGGGGTTCATGGCTACACCTTC.

The V call is TRBV5-1, the J call TRBJ2-2, with TRBD2 identical over 8 bases. J gave up 5 bases and V 9 bases, and 9 bases lay outside the gene matches. The CDR3 loop spans 14 amino acids. Germline loops: CDR1 SGHRS, CDR2 YFSETQ. The CDR3 loop reads CATKAGAGTGELFF. CDR3 nucleotides: TGCGCCACCAAAGCGGGAGCGGGTACCGGGGAGCTGTTTTTT. Together with reference TRBV5-1 and TRBJ2-2, the CDR3 gives the full variable domain: KAGVTQTPRYLIKTRGQQVTLSCSPISGHRSVSWYQQTPGQGLQFLFEYFSETQRNKGNFPGRFSGRQFSNSRSEMNVSTLELGDSALYLCATKAGAGTGELFFGEGSRLTVL.

The chain employs TRBV5-5 and TRBJ1-3; TRBD1 is a possible D gene (5 bases). Trimming cost V 6 bases and J 1 base, with 17 bases left between them. The CDR3 contains 16 residues. Germline V CDR1 and CDR2: SGHKS, YYEKEE (reference sequence). The CDR3 DNA follows: TGTGCCAGCACCGGGGGGTGGAGCCGGTCTGGAAACACCATATATTTT. Its protein product is CASTGGWSRSGNTIYF.